The next 17 T cell receptor beta chains were all read from a single sample in a study of tumor-infiltrating lymphocytes in primary liver carcinoma. It was unsorted whole blood that yielded blood RNA, and germline DNA was also extracted. The authors made TCR beta cDNA from 400 to 550 ng total RNA with a constant-region primer. The TCR beta library was amplified through three nested multiplex PCR rounds in a modified ARM-PCR procedure. Amplification in the first two PCR rounds was performed using TRBV1-TRBV30 forward primers and a C-beta reverse primer for approximately 10 cycles each. TCRdb re-called the multiplex PCR reads with MiXCR, one entry per CDR3 protein. Of about 320,000 distinct CDR3 sequences in the sample, about 62% were seen once. Sample: peripheral blood. The receptor source for this set is a middle-aged man with primary liver carcinoma and hepatitis B virus infection.

The chain links TRBV28 to TRBJ2-4; D possibly corresponds to TRBD2 (5 bases). The CDR3 length is 16 residues. Trimming removed 4 bases from V and 5 bases from J, with 18 bases in between. Germline V CDR1 and CDR2: MDHEN, SYDVKM. CDR3 in DNA: TGTGCCAGCAGTTCCCTGGGTGGGAGAGCTGAAAACATTCAGTACTTC. It yields the protein CASSSLGGRAENIQYF.

With regard to this clonotype: This sequence may be a read error, since a much larger clone differs from it by one base. The chain is built from TRBV14 and TRBJ2-1; 9 bases align to TRBD2. CDR1 and CDR2 (germline): SGHDN, FVKESK. The CDR3 contains 16 residues. In DNA, the CDR3 is TGTGCCAGCAGCCAAGTACGACTAGCGGACTACAATGAGCTGTTCTTC. Its protein product is CASSQVRLADYNELFF.

This clonotype was observed at least ten times. This chain connects TRBV4-3 to TRBJ2-7; D ambiguous. The CDR3 consists of 15 residues. The germline gives CDR1 LGHNA, CDR2 YSLEER. V dropped 1 base and J dropped 0 bases, with 10 bases sitting between them. CDR3 residues: CASSQVRTASYEQYF. The CDR3 DNA reads TGCGCCAGCAGCCAAGTGAGGACCGCCTCCTACGAGCAGTACTTC.

V gene TRBV10-2 combines with J gene TRBJ1-1; possible D gene TRBD1, 5 bases. The CDR3 has 13 residues. The V gene lost 6 bases and the J gene lost 0 bases, with 8 bases spanning the gap. Germline lookup yields CDR1 WSHSY and CDR2 SAAADI. CDR3 residues: CASRLTVNTEAFF. DNA of the CDR3: TGCGCCAGCAGATTGACAGTGAACACTGAAGCTTTCTTT.

A word on this clonotype: At one boundary the junction diverges from the germline segment, which might be a read error. The rearrangement uses TRBV7-9 and TRBJ2-7; 8 nucleotides align to TRBD1. Germline lookup yields CDR1 SEHNR and CDR2 FQNEAQ (reference sequence). This CDR3 spans 16 amino acids. CDR3 protein: CASNLIGQGRSYEQYF. The CDR3 region has the DNA TGTGCAAGCAACTTAATCGGACAGGGTCGCTCCTACGAGCAGTACTTC.

On this clonotype itself: One junction end disagrees with the germline gene, perhaps due to a read error. V is TRBV29-1 and J is TRBJ2-4; TRBD2 agrees at 13 bases. CDR1 SQVTM and CDR2 ANQGSEA come from the germline V gene. The CDR3 runs 13 residues. The CDR3 loop is CSAAPGTSGTKYF. The DNA of the CDR3 is TGTAGCGCTGCTCCAGGGACTAGCGGGACTAAGTACTTC.

A word on this clonotype: The CDR3 does not end in the conserved phenylalanine or tryptophan, so this is likely a read error. CDR3 bases: TGCAGCGTTGAAGCGGAGATGGGGCGAGCAGAGACCCAGTACATC. This encodes CSVEAEMGRAETQYI. The rearrangement joins TRBV29-1 to TRBJ2-5; D possibly corresponds to TRBD1 (5 bases). This CDR3 has 15 residues. The V and J ends lost 1 base and 4 bases respectively, with 16 bases between them. Germline CDR1 SQVTM, CDR2 ANQGSEA.

Turning to this clonotype: The junction and the germline gene differ at one end; a read error may be behind it. J is TRBJ1-5 and V is TRBV7-8, with D perhaps matching TRBD1 (6 bases). Germline V gene sequence: CDR1 SGHVS, CDR2 FQNEAQ. The CDR3 is 16 residues long. CDR3 loop: CVSSLRGGDSNQPQHF. The CDR3 DNA is TGTGTCAGCAGCCTCCGAGGGGGAGACTCTAATCAGCCCCAGCATTTT.

This clonotype was picked up a small number of times. The CDR3 coding sequence is TGCGCCAGCAGCTTGGACCTGCGGTCCTACGAGCAGTACTTC. Translated, it gives CASSLDLRSYEQYF. The chain carries TRBV5-1 and TRBJ2-7; D is unclear. CDR3 length equals 14 residues. Deletions cut 0 bases from V and 1 base from J, with 8 bases between. Germline CDR1 is SGHRS and CDR2 is YFSETQ.

The rearrangement links TRBV5-4 to TRBJ2-4; TRBD1 agrees at 9 bases. Germline trimming cut 4 bases from V and 11 bases from J; bases unmatched to any gene: 19. CDR1 SGHNT and CDR2 YYREEE come from the germline V gene (reference sequence). CDR3 length equals 17 residues. As DNA, the CDR3 is TGTGCCAGCAGCCAACAGGGGGCGGGAGTTACTGGGGCTCTTCAGTACTTC. This translates into CASSQQGAGVTGALQYF.

In nucleotides, the CDR3 is TGCAGCGTAGGTGGGACTAGCTGCGAGCAGTACTTC. Its translation is CSVGGTSCEQYF. The V call is TRBV29-1, the J call TRBJ2-7, with TRBD2 identical over 9 bases. The CDR3 is made up of 12 amino acids. CDR1 is SQVTM, CDR2 ANQGSEA, per germline. V shed 6 bases, J shed 6 bases, and the junction held 6 bases outside the gene matches.

The chain couples TRBV5-4 to TRBJ2-2; 10 nucleotides line up with TRBD2. Germline V gene sequence: CDR1 SGHNT, CDR2 YYREEE (reference sequence). V dropped 0 bases and J dropped 7; count of bases not matched to a gene: 6. CDR3 length: 16 residues. The chain's CDR3 is CASSLALAGAGGELFF. The CDR3 nucleotides read TGTGCCAGCAGCTTGGCCCTAGCGGGAGCAGGCGGGGAGCTGTTTTTT.

On this clonotype itself: A much bigger clone sits one base away, suggesting this may be a read error. CDR3: CANSYSRDRGAYEQYF. The CDR3, as DNA: TGTGCCAACAGTTACTCGAGGGACAGGGGTGCCTACGAGCAGTACTTC. The chain employs TRBV6-2 or TRBV6-3 and TRBJ2-7; TRBD1 aligns across 10 bases. The CDR3 length is 16 residues. The germline CDR1 and CDR2 sequences are MNHEY and SVGEGT.

This clonotype was picked up a small number of times. This sequence joins TRBV7-9 and TRBJ2-7; 8 nucleotides align to TRBD2. Germline assignment: CDR1 SEHNR and CDR2 FQNEAQ (reference sequence). The CDR3 is 15 residues long. V lost 5 bases to trimming and J lost 6 bases; unmatched junction nucleotides: 12. CDR3 in DNA: TGTGCCAGCAGCCCGAGGACTAGCCTCTCCGCCGAGCAGTACTTC. Translation gives CASSPRTSLSAEQYF.

In the case of this clonotype: Sequence at one end of the junction differs from germline and may be a read error. Here the CDR3 DNA reads TGTGCCAGCAGCCGAGATTGGCAGGGAATTTTTCAGCCCCAGCATTTT. This gives the protein CASSRDWQGIFQPQHF. The genes are TRBV4-1 and TRBJ1-5; a weak D match, TRBD1 (5 bases). The CDR3 consists of 16 residues. The germline V gene has CDR1 MGHRA and CDR2 YSYEKL.

About this clonotype itself: The conserved closing phenylalanine or tryptophan is absent in this CDR3, likely reflecting a read error. It is unclear where the CDR3 begins or ends on the DNA, so no DNA is shown, and the CDR3 is as TCRdb lists it. V gene TRBV6-2 or TRBV6-3 combines with J gene TRBJ2-7. The CDR3 comprises 11 residues, both ends counted. The germline CDR1 and CDR2 sequences are MNHEY and SVGEGT. The CDR3 sequence is CASTDNYERYS.

This clonotype was counted only a few times. The chain links TRBV7-8 to TRBJ2-3; D could derive from TRBD1 or TRBD2 (5 bases each). CDR1 is SGHVS and CDR2 is FQNEAQ in the germline V gene. The CDR3 consists of 14 residues. Trimming took off 7 bases at V and 4 bases at J, with 15 bases between the two ends. CDR3: CASTSREGADTQYF. In DNA form, the CDR3 reads TGTGCCAGCACCTCCCGGGAAGGGGCAGATACGCAGTATTTT.